This paragraph reports one T cell receptor (beta chain). The data were obtained in a study of CD8+ T cells in alopecia areata. This CDR3 has 14 amino acids. V was cut by 0 bases and J by 2 bases, with 7 bases left in between. The authors extracted RNA and reverse transcribed it into cDNA as the sequencing template. TCRdb's table, derived via immunoSEQ multiplex PCR, lists solely in-frame clones and lacks some. The table records some 200,000 clones, about 62% of them present only once. The treatment was: oral pan-JAK inhibitor, 5-10 mg twice daily. This sequence was found in a human donor with alopecia areata. The chain links TRBV23-1 to TRBJ1-1; no clear D gene. TRBV23-1 belongs to the ORF category, with a function that is uncertain. The sequencing here drew on CD4+ T cells sorted from blood, taken at week 24, from a patient treated with tofacitinib. The CDR3 DNA sequence: TGCGCCAGCAGTCAATCTCCGGCTAACACTGAAGCTTTCTTT. It is translated as CASSQSPANTEAFF.